This T cell receptor beta chain was identified during a study of early T cells in non-severe SARS-CoV-2 infection. This clonotype showed up many times. The antigen remains undetermined. The study, taken as a whole, reports: Anti-spike CD8 responses were favored by VDJdb matching, which missed private and CD4 specificities.

The length of the CDR3 is 18 residues. The J segment lost 0 bases and the V segment lost 0 bases, leaving 5 bases of the junction unmatched. Germline V CDR1 and CDR2: LGHNA, YSLEER. Tagging with unique molecular identifiers was applied to individual cDNA molecules. TCRdb reprocessed the 5' RACE reads with MiXCR, giving one entry per CDR3 protein. The sample shows approximately 28,000 distinct CDR3 sequences, just over 4% of them seen only once. The sample was whole blood. The chain couples TRBV4-3 to TRBJ2-1; 10 bases map to TRBD2. The sequence was collected from an adult who was a healthcare worker with PCR-confirmed SARS-CoV-2 infection or an uninfected control (not recorded which). The chain's CDR3 is CASSQEWTSGFSYNEQFF. The CDR3 DNA reads as TGCGCCAGCAGCCAAGAATGGACTAGCGGCTTCTCCTACAATGAGCAGTTCTTC.